These 21 T cell receptor beta chains came from one sample sequenced in a study of response to subunit inactivated influenza vaccine. MiXCR, applied by TCRdb to the RT-PCR reads, yields one record per CDR3 protein. Seen here are hundreds of thousands of distinct CDR3 sequences, around 16% observed once, and the top ten hold roughly 11%. Sample: PBMCs from blood, taken roughly 12 days after vaccination. These receptors were taken from a man between 50 and 59 years old who received an inactivated influenza vaccine.

In regard to this clonotype: The junction departs from the called germline gene at one end, perhaps through a read error. The chain is built from TRBV3-1 and TRBJ1-5; D is unclear. The germline V gene encodes CDR1 LGHDT and CDR2 YNNKEL (reference sequence). The CDR3 loop spans 13 amino acids. Here the CDR3 reads CASSPGRSQHQHF. The CDR3 DNA reads as TGTGCCAGCAGCCCGGGCAGGAGTCAGCACCAGCATTTT.

This clonotype was found many times. The chain uses TRBV5-1 and TRBJ2-3; D not certain. The ends were cut back, 1 base at V and 1 base at J, with 4 bases in the middle. The CDR3 has 13 amino acids. Per the germline V gene, CDR1 is SGHRS and CDR2 is YFSETQ. The CDR3 loop reads CASSLIGTDTQYF. In DNA, the CDR3 is TGCGCCAGCAGCTTGATAGGCACAGATACGCAGTATTTT. The variable domain in full, completed from reference TRBV5-1 and TRBJ2-3, reads KAGVTQTPRYLIKTRGQQVTLSCSPISGHRSVSWYQQTPGQGLQFLFEYFSETQRNKGNFPGRFSGRQFSNSRSEMNVSTLELGDSALYLCASSLIGTDTQYFGPGTRLTVL.

This rearrangement joins TRBV5-1 to TRBJ2-1; TRBD2 is a possible D gene (5 bases). This CDR3 has 15 residues. Germline-derived CDR1 and CDR2 are SGHRS and YFSETQ. Trimming removed 0 bases at V and 6 bases at J, with 13 bases between. CDR3 in DNA: TGCGCCAGCAGCTTGGATGGGTTCGGACTCAATGAGCAGTTCTTC. As protein: CASSLDGFGLNEQFF.

The J gene is TRBJ2-5, the V gene TRBV7-8; possibly TRBD2 for D (5 bases). The length of the CDR3 is 17 residues. Germline loops: CDR1 SGHVS, CDR2 FQNEAQ. V was shortened by 6 bases and J by 4 bases, with 24 bases between the two germline ends. Here the CDR3 reads CASRLGFGNTEGETQYF. CDR3 DNA sequence: TGTGCCAGCAGGCTAGGGTTCGGGAACACCGAGGGAGAGACCCAGTACTTC.

There are many counts of this clonotype. The chain uses TRBV4-3 and TRBJ2-7, with D perhaps being TRBD1 or TRBD2 (5 bases each). This CDR3 region has 17 residues. V was cut by 0 bases and J by 4 bases, with 19 bases left in between. CDR1 and CDR2 (germline): LGHNA, YSLEER. CDR3: CASSQDGTGTKIYEQYF. For the CDR3, the DNA is TGCGCCAGCAGCCAAGACGGGACCGGGACCAAGATTTACGAGCAGTACTTC.

The rearrangement links TRBV27 to TRBJ2-2, with no clear D. V lost 1 base and J lost 6, with 9 bases in between. In germline, CDR1 is MNHEY, CDR2 SMNVEV (reference sequence). The CDR3 covers 14 residues. The CDR3 here is CASSLLGKSGELFF. CDR3 bases: TGTGCCAGCAGTTTATTGGGGAAATCCGGGGAGCTGTTTTTT.

A note on this clonotype: The junction shows a germline mismatch at one end, possibly a read error. The V gene is TRBV5-1, the J gene TRBJ2-2; D gene uncertain. The CDR3 contains 15 residues. The V gene's germline CDR1 is SGHRS and CDR2 YFSETQ. CDR3: CASSLWSTNTEELFF. DNA for the CDR3: TGCGCCAGCAGCTTGTGGTCTACAAACACCGAGGAGCTGTTTTTT.

This clonotype was seen at least ten times. The CDR3 sequence: CAISLGDEQYF. The CDR3 DNA is TGTGCCATCAGTCTAGGGGACGAGCAGTACTTC. This chain uses TRBV10-3 with TRBJ2-7, with D perhaps TRBD1 (5 bases). Germline CDR1 ENHRY, CDR2 SYGVKD. The CDR3 is 11 residues long. Trimming took 5 bases from V and 5 from J, leaving 7 bases between them.

This clonotype was counted between two and nine times. The chain links TRBV20-1 to TRBJ2-5; 10 bases line up with TRBD2. The length of the CDR3 is 13 residues. Germline V gives CDR1 DFQATT, CDR2 SNEGSKA (reference sequence). J gave up 2 bases and V 8 bases, and 5 bases lay outside the gene matches. Here the CDR3 DNA reads TGCAGTCTAGCGGGGGAGCGTCAAGAGACCCAGTACTTC. Protein sequence: CSLAGERQETQYF.

The rearrangement links TRBV5-1 to TRBJ2-6; D possibly uses TRBD1 or TRBD2 (5 bases each). There are 15 residues in the CDR3. Trimming took off 5 bases at V and 4 bases at J, with 13 bases between the two ends. CDR1 SGHRS and CDR2 YFSETQ come from the germline V gene. CDR3 residues: CASSMGDPGANVLTF. The CDR3 coding sequence is TGCGCCAGCAGTATGGGGGACCCCGGGGCCAACGTCCTGACTTTC.

The V gene is TRBV12-3 or TRBV12-4, the J gene TRBJ2-3; D may be TRBD1 (6 bases). Trimming left V 7 bases short and J 0 bases short, with 17 bases between. The CDR3 covers 16 residues. CDR3 in DNA: TGTGCCAGCATTCCCTTAGGACAGAGGAGCACAGATACGCAGTATTTT. Translated: CASIPLGQRSTDTQYF.

This clonotype was seen just once. The V and J genes are TRBV5-1 and TRBJ1-4, with D maybe TRBD1 (5 bases). Germline lookup yields CDR1 SGHRS and CDR2 YFSETQ. V lost 4 bases, J lost 0 bases, and 10 bases lay in between. The CDR3 sequence is 15 residues long. CDR3 loop: CASSRGSATNEKLFF. The CDR3 bases are TGCGCCAGCAGCCGGGGCAGTGCAACTAATGAAAAACTGTTTTTT.

This clonotype turned up a few times. The chain has TRBV7-6 and TRBJ1-3; a possible D gene is TRBD1 (5 bases). Germline lookup yields CDR1 SGHVS and CDR2 FNYEAQ. The CDR3 loop spans 16 amino acids. Trimming removed 5 bases at V and 2 bases at J, with 16 bases between. The chain's CDR3 is CASSPLPGEAGNTIYF. The CDR3 DNA is TGTGCCAGCAGCCCACTCCCGGGGGAAGCTGGAAACACCATATATTTT. The whole variable domain, remainder taken from reference TRBV7-6 and TRBJ1-3, is GAGVSQSPRYKVTKRGQDVALRCDPISGHVSLYWYRQALGQGPEFLTYFNYEAQQDKSGLPNDRFSAERPEGSISTLTIQRTEQRDSAMYRCASSPLPGEAGNTIYFGEGSWLTVV.

The table lists this clonotype with many counts. The chain carries TRBV12-3 or TRBV12-4 and TRBJ2-1, with 12 positions matching TRBD2. The CDR3 has 15 residues. V was pared by 3 bases and J by 7 bases, with 4 bases of the junction left unmatched. CDR3: CASSFEGLAGNEQFF. CDR3 sequence (DNA): TGTGCCAGCAGTTTCGAGGGACTAGCGGGTAATGAGCAGTTCTTC.

In its sample, this clonotype was seen a few times. This chain joins TRBV6-5 and TRBJ1-5; 7 positions agree with TRBD1. Germline V lookup: CDR1 MNHEY, CDR2 SVGAGI. After removal of 4 bases from V and 0 bases from J, the junction contained 3 bases not matched to a gene. CDR3 size: 15 residues. CDR3 nucleotides: TGTGCCAGCAGTTCGACAGGGCATAGCAATCAGCCCCAGCATTTT. Translated: CASSSTGHSNQPQHF.

The rearrangement links TRBV28 to TRBJ2-3, with D perhaps TRBD1 (5 bases). Germline assignment: CDR1 MDHEN and CDR2 SYDVKM. The CDR3 has 14 amino acids. V dropped 5 bases and J dropped 3 bases, with 12 bases sitting between them. The CDR3 is CASSIAGWTDTQYF. The CDR3 bases are TGTGCCAGCAGTATTGCAGGGTGGACAGATACGCAGTATTTT.

This clonotype has more than one count but fewer than ten. This chain links TRBV9 with TRBJ2-1, with D perhaps TRBD1 (6 bases). The CDR3 sequence is 14 residues long. Trimming removed 4 bases at V and 8 bases at J, with 16 bases between. Germline V gene lookup returns CDR1 SGDLS and CDR2 YYNGEE. This CDR3 is CASSPGQPRDEQFF. CDR3 in DNA: TGTGCCAGCAGCCCAGGACAGCCACGCGATGAGCAGTTCTTC.

This chain's CDR3 is CALPRDTGELFF. CDR3 nucleotide sequence: TGTGCCCTCCCAAGGGACACCGGGGAGCTGTTTTTT. The V call is TRBV12-3 or TRBV12-4, the J call TRBJ2-2; D uncertain. This CDR3 is built from 12 residues. With 11 bases removed from V and 3 bases from J, the gap between germline ends came to 10 bases.

The gene calls are TRBV29-1 and TRBJ2-2; D possibly corresponds to TRBD2 (5 bases). Germline CDR1 and CDR2: SQVTM and ANQGSEA. Deletions cut 6 bases from V and 1 base from J, with 15 bases between. The CDR3 is 15 residues long. The CDR3 loop is CSVHGLWGNTGELFF. The CDR3 DNA follows: TGCAGCGTCCACGGACTTTGGGGGAACACCGGGGAGCTGTTTTTT.

The table lists this clonotype with a few counts. V gene TRBV7-9 combines with J gene TRBJ1-2; a weak D match, TRBD1 (5 bases). Per the germline V gene, CDR1 is SEHNR and CDR2 is FQNEAQ (reference sequence). Trimming stripped 3 bases from V and 7 bases from J, with 9 bases between. The length of the CDR3 is 12 residues. CDR3 sequence: CASSLDISGYTF. Here the CDR3 DNA reads TGTGCCAGCAGCTTGGACATCTCTGGCTACACCTTC.

This clonotype was recorded many times. Here the CDR3 reads CASSLVFYEQYF. CDR3 bases: TGTGCCAGCAGTTTAGTTTTCTACGAGCAGTACTTC. The chain is built from TRBV28 and TRBJ2-7, with unresolved D. Germline V gives CDR1 MDHEN, CDR2 SYDVKM. The CDR3 consists of 12 residues. V lost 2 bases and J 3 bases, leaving 5 bases between the germline ends.